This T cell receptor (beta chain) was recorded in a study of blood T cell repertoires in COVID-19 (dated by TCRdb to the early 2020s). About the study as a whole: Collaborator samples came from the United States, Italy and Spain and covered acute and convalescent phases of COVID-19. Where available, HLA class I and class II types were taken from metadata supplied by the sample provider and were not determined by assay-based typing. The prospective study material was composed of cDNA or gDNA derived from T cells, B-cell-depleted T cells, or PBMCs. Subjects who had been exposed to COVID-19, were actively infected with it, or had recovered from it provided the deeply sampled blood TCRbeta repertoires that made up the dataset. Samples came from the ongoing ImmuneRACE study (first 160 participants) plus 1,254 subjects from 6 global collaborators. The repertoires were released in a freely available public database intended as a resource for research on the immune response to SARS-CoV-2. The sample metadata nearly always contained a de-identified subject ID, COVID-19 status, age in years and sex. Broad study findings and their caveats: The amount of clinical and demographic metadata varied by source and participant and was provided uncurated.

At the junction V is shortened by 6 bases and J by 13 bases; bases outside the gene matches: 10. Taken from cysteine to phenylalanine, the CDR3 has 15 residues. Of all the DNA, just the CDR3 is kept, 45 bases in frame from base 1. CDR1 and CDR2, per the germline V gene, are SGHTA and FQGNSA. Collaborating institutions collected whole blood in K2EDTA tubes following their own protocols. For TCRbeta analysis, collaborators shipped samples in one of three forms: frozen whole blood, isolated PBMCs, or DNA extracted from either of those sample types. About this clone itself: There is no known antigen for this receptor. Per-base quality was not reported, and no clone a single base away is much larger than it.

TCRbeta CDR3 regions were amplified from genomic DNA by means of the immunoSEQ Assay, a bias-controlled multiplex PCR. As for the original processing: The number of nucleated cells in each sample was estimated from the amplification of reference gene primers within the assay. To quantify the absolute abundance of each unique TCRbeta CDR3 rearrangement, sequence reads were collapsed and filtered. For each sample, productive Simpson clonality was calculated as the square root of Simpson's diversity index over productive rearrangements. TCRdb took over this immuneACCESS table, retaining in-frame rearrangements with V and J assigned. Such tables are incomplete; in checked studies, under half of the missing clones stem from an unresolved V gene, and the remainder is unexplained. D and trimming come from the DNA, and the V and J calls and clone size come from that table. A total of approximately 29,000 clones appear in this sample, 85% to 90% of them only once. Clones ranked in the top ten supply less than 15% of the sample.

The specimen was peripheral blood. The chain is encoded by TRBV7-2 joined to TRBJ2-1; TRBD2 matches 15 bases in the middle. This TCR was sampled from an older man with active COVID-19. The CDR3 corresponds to CASRPGTSGRRSQFF. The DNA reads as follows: TGTGCCAGCAGACCCGGGACTAGCGGGAGGAGGAGTCAGTTCTTC. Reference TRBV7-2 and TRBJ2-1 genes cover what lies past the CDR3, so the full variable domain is GAGVSQSPSNKVTEKGKDVELRCDPISGHTALYWYRQSLGQGLEFLIYFQGNSAPDKSGLPSDRFSAERTGGSVSTLTIQRTQQEDSAVYLCASRPGTSGRRSQFFGPGTRLTVL.